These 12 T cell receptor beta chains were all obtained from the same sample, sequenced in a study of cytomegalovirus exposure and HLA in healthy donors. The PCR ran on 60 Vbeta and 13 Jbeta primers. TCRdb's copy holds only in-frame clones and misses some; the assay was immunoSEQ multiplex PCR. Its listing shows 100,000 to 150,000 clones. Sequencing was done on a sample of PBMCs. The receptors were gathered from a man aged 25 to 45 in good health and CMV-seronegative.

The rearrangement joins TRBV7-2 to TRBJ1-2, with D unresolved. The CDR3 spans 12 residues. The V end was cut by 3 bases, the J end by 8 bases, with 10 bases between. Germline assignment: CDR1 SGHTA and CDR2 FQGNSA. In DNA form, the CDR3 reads TGTGCCAGCAGCTTCAGAGGCCAGGGCTACACCTTC. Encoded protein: CASSFRGQGYTF.

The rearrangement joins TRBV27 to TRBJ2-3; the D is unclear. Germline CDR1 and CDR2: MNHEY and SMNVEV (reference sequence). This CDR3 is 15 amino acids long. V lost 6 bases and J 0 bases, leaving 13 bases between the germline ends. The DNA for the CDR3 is TGTGCCAGCAGCATAGCAAGCTCTAGCACAGATACGCAGTATTTT. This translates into CASSIASSSTDTQYF.

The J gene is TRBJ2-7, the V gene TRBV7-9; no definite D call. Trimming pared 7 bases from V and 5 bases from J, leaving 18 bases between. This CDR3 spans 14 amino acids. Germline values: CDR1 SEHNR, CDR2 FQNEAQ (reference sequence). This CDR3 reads CASIDTEESHEQYF. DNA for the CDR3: TGTGCCAGCATCGATACCGAGGAATCCCACGAGCAGTACTTC.

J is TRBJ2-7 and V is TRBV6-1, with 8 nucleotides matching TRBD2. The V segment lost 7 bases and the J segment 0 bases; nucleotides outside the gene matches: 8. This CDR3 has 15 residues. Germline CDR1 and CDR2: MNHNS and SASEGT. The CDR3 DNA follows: TGTGCCAGCACTGCGGGAGGCCTAAGCTCCTACGAGCAGTACTTC. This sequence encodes CASTAGGLSSYEQYF.

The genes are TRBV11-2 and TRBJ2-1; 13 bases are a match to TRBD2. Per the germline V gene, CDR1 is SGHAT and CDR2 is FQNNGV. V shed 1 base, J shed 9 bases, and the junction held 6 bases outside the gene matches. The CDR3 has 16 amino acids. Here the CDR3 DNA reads TGTGCCAGCAGCTTAGGAGGACTAGCGGGAGCGGGTGAGCAGTTCTTC. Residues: CASSLGGLAGAGEQFF.

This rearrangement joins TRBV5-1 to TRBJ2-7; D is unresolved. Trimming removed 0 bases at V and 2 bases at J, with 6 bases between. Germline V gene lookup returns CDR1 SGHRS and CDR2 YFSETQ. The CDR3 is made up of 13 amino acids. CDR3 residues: CASSLASTYEQYF. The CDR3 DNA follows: TGCGCCAGCAGCTTGGCCAGTACCTACGAGCAGTACTTC.

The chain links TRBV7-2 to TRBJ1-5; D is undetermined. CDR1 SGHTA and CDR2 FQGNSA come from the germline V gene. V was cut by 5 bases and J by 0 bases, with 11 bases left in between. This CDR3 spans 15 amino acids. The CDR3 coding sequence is TGTGCCAGCAGCCTTCTATCTTATAGCAATCAGCCCCAGCATTTT. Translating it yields CASSLLSYSNQPQHF.

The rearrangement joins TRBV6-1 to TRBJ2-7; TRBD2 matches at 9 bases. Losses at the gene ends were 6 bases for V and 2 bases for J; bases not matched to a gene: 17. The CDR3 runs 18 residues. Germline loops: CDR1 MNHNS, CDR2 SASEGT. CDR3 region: CASSEQRKGLAYTYEQYF. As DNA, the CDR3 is TGTGCCAGCAGCGAACAGAGGAAGGGACTAGCTTACACCTACGAGCAGTACTTC.

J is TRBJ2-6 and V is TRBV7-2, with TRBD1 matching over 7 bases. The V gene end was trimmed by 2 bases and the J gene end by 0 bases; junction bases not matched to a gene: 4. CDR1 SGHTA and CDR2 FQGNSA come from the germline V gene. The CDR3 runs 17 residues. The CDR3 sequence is CASSLTGTASGANVLTF. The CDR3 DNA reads TGTGCCAGCAGCTTAACCGGGACAGCCTCTGGGGCCAACGTCCTGACTTTC.

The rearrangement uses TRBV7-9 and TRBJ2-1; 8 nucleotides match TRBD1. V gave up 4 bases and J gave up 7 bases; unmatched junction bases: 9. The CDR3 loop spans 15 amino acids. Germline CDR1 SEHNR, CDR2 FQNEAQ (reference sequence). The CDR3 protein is CASSSPGQVSNEQFF. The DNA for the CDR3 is TGTGCCAGCAGCTCGCCGGGACAGGTTTCGAATGAGCAGTTCTTC. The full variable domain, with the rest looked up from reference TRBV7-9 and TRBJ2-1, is DTGVSQNPRHKITKRGQNVTFRCDPISEHNRLYWYRQTLGQGPEFLTYFQNEAQLEKSRLLSDRFSAERPKGSFSTLEIQRTEQGDSAMYLCASSSPGQVSNEQFFGPGTRLTVL.

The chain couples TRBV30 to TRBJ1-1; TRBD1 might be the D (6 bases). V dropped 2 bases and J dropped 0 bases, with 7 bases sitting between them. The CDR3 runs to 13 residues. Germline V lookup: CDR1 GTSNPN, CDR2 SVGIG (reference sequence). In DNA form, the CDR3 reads TGTGCCTGGAGTAGGACAGTGAACACTGAAGCTTTCTTT. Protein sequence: CAWSRTVNTEAFF.

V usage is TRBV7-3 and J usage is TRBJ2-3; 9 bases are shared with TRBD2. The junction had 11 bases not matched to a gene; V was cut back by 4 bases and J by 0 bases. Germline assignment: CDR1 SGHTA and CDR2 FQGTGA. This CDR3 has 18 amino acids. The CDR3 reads CASSSVDLAGASTDTQYF. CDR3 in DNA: TGTGCCAGCAGCTCGGTAGATTTAGCGGGAGCTAGCACAGATACGCAGTATTTT.